The rows below give T cell receptor beta chains drawn from one sample of a study of blood T cells in healthy people across ages. TCRdb re-called the 5' RACE reads through MiXCR, storing one row per CDR3 protein. The sample has about 2 million distinct CDR3 sequences, less than 50% seen once. What was sequenced was blood. These receptors all come from a woman aged 40 to 55 in good health. The CDR3 runs from the conserved cysteine through the conserved F or W. D genes are given only for firm matches. Not every row has a clone size; where given, it reads once, few, many or a size class.

clone_size: NA
j_call: TRBJ2-7
d_call: TRBD1
v_call: TRBV6-1
cdr3_aa: CASSEARDRGQYF
cdr3_nt: TGTGCCAGTAGTGAAGCGCGGGACAGGGGTCAGTACTTC

clone_size: NA
j_call: TRBJ1-6
d_call: NA
v_call: TRBV27
cdr3_aa: CASSRVPPPNLNSPLHF
cdr3_nt: TGTGCCAGCAGTCGGGTACCACCTCCCAATTTGAATTCACCCCTCCACTTT

clone_size: NA
j_call: TRBJ1-1
d_call: NA
v_call: TRBV7-2
cdr3_aa: CASSGQWNTEAFF
cdr3_nt: TGTGCCAGCAGCGGACAGTGGAACACTGAAGCTTTCTTT

clone_size: NA
j_call: TRBJ2-2
d_call: TRBD2
v_call: TRBV5-1
cdr3_aa: CASSLRTSGGSGELFF
cdr3_nt: TGCGCCAGCAGCTTGAGGACTAGCGGGGGATCCGGGGAGCTGTTTTTT

clone_size: NA
j_call: TRBJ2-5
d_call: NA
v_call: TRBV3-1
cdr3_aa: CASTRRSAGQETQYF
cdr3_nt: TGTGCCAGCACTCGGCGGTCGGCGGGCCAAGAGACCCAGTACTTC

clone_size: NA
j_call: TRBJ2-5
d_call: NA
v_call: TRBV6-6
cdr3_aa: CASSYWVRETQYF
cdr3_nt: TGTGCCAGCAGTTACTGGGTCCGGGAGACCCAGTACTTC

clone_size: few
j_call: TRBJ1-1
d_call: NA
v_call: TRBV4-1
cdr3_aa: CASSQEGTTARNTEAFF
cdr3_nt: TGCGCCAGCAGCCAAGAGGGAACGACAGCCCGGAACACTGAAGCTTTCTTT

clone_size: NA
j_call: TRBJ2-7
d_call: TRBD1
v_call: TRBV24-1
cdr3_aa: CATSDPTTGADEQYF
cdr3_nt: TGTGCCACCAGTGACCCGACGACAGGGGCCGACGAGCAGTACTTC

clone_size: NA
j_call: TRBJ2-3
d_call: TRBD2
v_call: TRBV28
cdr3_aa: CASSRTSGLEKQYF
cdr3_nt: TGTGCCAGCAGTCGGACTAGCGGGCTAGAAAAGCAGTATTTT

clone_size: NA
j_call: TRBJ1-2
d_call: TRBD1
v_call: TRBV27
cdr3_aa: CASRDPGQGVEANYGYTF
cdr3_nt: TGTGCCAGCAGGGACCCGGGACAGGGGGTTGAGGCTAACTATGGCTACACCTTC

clone_size: once
j_call: TRBJ1-2
d_call: NA
v_call: TRBV7-2
cdr3_aa: CASSLVTILYGYTF
cdr3_nt: TGTGCCAGCAGCTTAGTAACGATCCTCTATGGCTACACCTTC

clone_size: NA
j_call: TRBJ2-1
d_call: NA
v_call: TRBV4-2
cdr3_aa: CASSQGGGGEQFF
cdr3_nt: TGTGCCAGCAGCCAAGGGGGGGGCGGCGAGCAGTTCTTC

clone_size: few
j_call: TRBJ2-6
d_call: NA
v_call: TRBV12-3/TRBV12-4
cdr3_aa: CASTKLMKPSGANVLTF
cdr3_nt: TGTGCCAGCACTAAACTTATGAAACCCTCTGGGGCCAACGTCCTGACTTTC

clone_size: NA
j_call: TRBJ2-5
d_call: NA
v_call: TRBV6-6
cdr3_aa: CASSPSDGSIETQYF
cdr3_nt: TGTGCCAGCAGTCCCTCTGACGGGAGTATAGAGACCCAGTACTTC

clone_size: NA
j_call: TRBJ1-1
d_call: NA
v_call: TRBV20-1
cdr3_aa: CSAKITEAFF
cdr3_nt: TGCAGTGCTAAGATAACTGAAGCTTTCTTT

clone_size: few
j_call: TRBJ2-7
d_call: NA
v_call: TRBV6-5
cdr3_aa: CASSYGPLNYEQYF
cdr3_nt: TGTGCCAGCAGTTACGGACCTCTCAACTACGAGCAGTACTTC

clone_size: few
j_call: TRBJ1-2
d_call: NA
v_call: TRBV4-3
cdr3_aa: CASSQDPSGADGYTF
cdr3_nt: TGCGCCAGCAGCCAAGATCCCTCCGGGGCCGATGGCTACACCTTC

clone_size: NA
j_call: TRBJ2-7
d_call: NA
v_call: TRBV28
cdr3_aa: CASHRRTSSYEQYF
cdr3_nt: TGTGCCAGTCATCGCAGGACAAGTTCCTACGAGCAGTACTTC

clone_size: few
j_call: TRBJ2-5
d_call: TRBD2
v_call: TRBV2
cdr3_aa: CASSGVIGAGGETQYF
cdr3_nt: TGTGCCAGCAGTGGGGTTATCGGAGCGGGGGGTGAGACCCAGTACTTC

clone_size: NA
j_call: TRBJ2-1
d_call: NA
v_call: TRBV27
cdr3_aa: CASSLSRGKGTSEQFF
cdr3_nt: TGTGCCAGCAGTTTATCGAGGGGAAAGGGAACCAGTGAGCAGTTCTTC

clone_size: few
j_call: TRBJ2-1
d_call: NA
v_call: TRBV25-1
cdr3_aa: CASSVLGGGEQFF
cdr3_nt: TGTGCCAGCAGTGTACTCGGAGGGGGTGAGCAGTTCTTC

clone_size: few
j_call: TRBJ2-1
d_call: TRBD1
v_call: TRBV7-9
cdr3_aa: CASSWGQHNEQFF
cdr3_nt: TGTGCCAGCAGCTGGGGACAGCACAATGAGCAGTTCTTC

clone_size: NA
j_call: TRBJ1-2
d_call: NA
v_call: TRBV14
cdr3_aa: CASSQGGMASGYTF
cdr3_nt: TGTGCCAGCAGCCAAGGGGGAATGGCCTCTGGCTACACCTTC

clone_size: few
j_call: TRBJ2-3
d_call: NA
v_call: TRBV5-1
cdr3_aa: CASSSHGVGRTDTQYF
cdr3_nt: TGCGCCAGCAGCAGCCACGGGGTTGGACGCACAGATACGCAGTATTTT

clone_size: once
j_call: TRBJ2-3
d_call: TRBD1
v_call: TRBV7-6
cdr3_aa: CASSVQGLPDTQYF
cdr3_nt: TGTGCCAGCAGCGTACAGGGGCTCCCAGATACGCAGTATTTT

clone_size: few
j_call: TRBJ1-2
d_call: NA
v_call: TRBV3-1
cdr3_aa: CASSPAGSGYTF
cdr3_nt: TGTGCCAGCAGCCCCGCAGGGAGCGGCTACACCTTC

clone_size: NA
j_call: TRBJ1-2
d_call: TRBD1
v_call: TRBV4-3
cdr3_aa: CASSQDNFRGRRYGYTF
cdr3_nt: TGCGCCAGCAGCCAAGATAATTTCAGGGGGCGAAGGTATGGCTACACCTTC

clone_size: NA
j_call: TRBJ2-5
d_call: TRBD2
v_call: TRBV6-1
cdr3_aa: CASSEALAGGLVRQETQYF
cdr3_nt: TGTGCCAGCAGTGAAGCACTAGCGGGGGGGCTCGTACGCCAAGAGACCCAGTACTTC

clone_size: once
j_call: TRBJ1-1
d_call: NA
v_call: TRBV28
cdr3_aa: CASWGAGWTEAFF
cdr3_nt: TGTGCCAGCTGGGGGGCAGGTTGGACTGAAGCTTTCTTT

clone_size: few
j_call: TRBJ2-1
d_call: TRBD1
v_call: TRBV6-2/TRBV6-3
cdr3_aa: CASSIQGVLLNEQFF
cdr3_nt: TGTGCCAGCAGCATCCAGGGGGTCCTGCTGAATGAGCAGTTCTTC

clone_size: NA
j_call: TRBJ1-1
d_call: TRBD1
v_call: TRBV20-1
cdr3_aa: CSASRTGRANTEAFF
cdr3_nt: TGCAGTGCTAGCCGGACAGGGCGGGCGAACACTGAAGCTTTCTTT

clone_size: NA
j_call: TRBJ1-5
d_call: NA
v_call: TRBV4-3
cdr3_aa: CASSQETEFQPQHF
cdr3_nt: TGCGCCAGCAGCCAAGAGACAGAGTTCCAGCCCCAGCATTTT

clone_size: few
j_call: TRBJ1-1
d_call: NA
v_call: TRBV9
cdr3_aa: CASSVLLNTEAFF
cdr3_nt: TGTGCCAGCAGCGTTCTCCTGAACACTGAAGCTTTCTTT

clone_size: NA
j_call: TRBJ2-6
d_call: TRBD1
v_call: TRBV6-2/TRBV6-3
cdr3_aa: CASRRDYFLGQGASGANVLTF
cdr3_nt: TGTGCCAGCCGTCGTGATTACTTTCTCGGACAGGGGGCAAGTGGGGCCAACGTCCTGACTTTC

clone_size: NA
j_call: TRBJ2-5
d_call: TRBD2
v_call: TRBV7-2
cdr3_aa: CASSLAAGGLLETQYF
cdr3_nt: TGTGCCAGCAGCTTAGCAGCGGGGGGCCTTCTTGAGACCCAGTACTTC

clone_size: NA
j_call: TRBJ2-7
d_call: NA
v_call: TRBV27
cdr3_aa: CASSSFVTGRGEQYF
cdr3_nt: TGTGCCAGCAGTTCCTTCGTGACGGGCCGAGGGGAGCAGTACTTC

clone_size: NA
j_call: TRBJ1-5
d_call: NA
v_call: TRBV28
cdr3_aa: CASRMFGRDQPQHF
cdr3_nt: TGTGCCAGCAGGATGTTCGGGCGGGATCAGCCCCAGCATTTT

clone_size: NA
j_call: TRBJ2-7
d_call: NA
v_call: TRBV7-9
cdr3_aa: CASSFIGADDYEQYF
cdr3_nt: TGTGCCAGCAGCTTTATCGGGGCAGACGACTACGAGCAGTACTTC

clone_size: NA
j_call: TRBJ1-2
d_call: NA
v_call: TRBV20-1
cdr3_aa: CSVSFIGGTLSNYGYTF
cdr3_nt: TGCAGTGTATCCTTTATCGGGGGGACCCTGTCTAACTATGGCTACACCTTC

clone_size: NA
j_call: TRBJ2-3
d_call: TRBD1
v_call: TRBV4-3
cdr3_aa: CASSPGQGPNTQYF
cdr3_nt: TGCGCCAGCAGCCCCGGACAGGGCCCGAATACGCAGTATTTT

clone_size: many
j_call: TRBJ1-2
d_call: NA
v_call: TRBV6-2/TRBV6-3
cdr3_aa: CASSSQGLIYGYTF
cdr3_nt: TGTGCCAGCAGTTCCCAGGGACTCATCTATGGCTACACCTTC

clone_size: NA
j_call: TRBJ2-1
d_call: NA
v_call: TRBV7-2
cdr3_aa: CASSLTSWEQFF
cdr3_nt: TGTGCCAGCAGCTTAACTAGCTGGGAGCAGTTCTTC

clone_size: NA
j_call: TRBJ2-7
d_call: NA
v_call: TRBV20-1
cdr3_aa: CSARGLASEQYF
cdr3_nt: TGCAGTGCTAGAGGTCTAGCGAGCGAGCAGTACTTC

clone_size: NA
j_call: TRBJ2-7
d_call: NA
v_call: TRBV15
cdr3_aa: CATSRDGRTGSYEQYF
cdr3_nt: TGTGCCACCAGCAGAGATGGGAGGACAGGTTCCTACGAGCAGTACTTC

clone_size: NA
j_call: TRBJ1-2
d_call: NA
v_call: TRBV7-2
cdr3_aa: CASSSTGLGGYTF
cdr3_nt: TGTGCCAGCAGCTCCACAGGGTTGGGTGGCTACACCTTC

clone_size: NA
j_call: TRBJ2-7
d_call: NA
v_call: TRBV28
cdr3_aa: CASSPVTSENPWEQYF
cdr3_nt: TGTGCCAGCAGTCCAGTGACTTCAGAGAACCCTTGGGAGCAGTACTTC

clone_size: NA
j_call: TRBJ1-5
d_call: NA
v_call: TRBV28
cdr3_aa: CASTPPGISNQPQHF
cdr3_nt: TGTGCCAGCACCCCCCCGGGGATTAGCAATCAGCCCCAGCATTTT

clone_size: NA
j_call: TRBJ1-4
d_call: NA
v_call: TRBV6-5
cdr3_aa: CASSYSGQGQEKLFF
cdr3_nt: TGTGCCAGCAGTTACTCGGGCCAGGGACAAGAAAAACTGTTTTTT

clone_size: once
j_call: TRBJ2-1
d_call: NA
v_call: TRBV20-1
cdr3_aa: CSARDFREHNEQFF
cdr3_nt: TGCAGTGCTAGAGACTTTAGGGAGCACAATGAGCAGTTCTTC

clone_size: NA
j_call: TRBJ2-3
d_call: NA
v_call: TRBV10-2
cdr3_aa: CVSRLGDTQYF
cdr3_nt: TGCGTCAGCAGGTTAGGGGATACGCAGTATTTT

clone_size: NA
j_call: TRBJ2-1
d_call: NA
v_call: TRBV6-2/TRBV6-3
cdr3_aa: CAIGDPNYNEQFF
cdr3_nt: TGTGCCATAGGGGACCCCAACTACAATGAGCAGTTCTTC